This paragraph reports one TCR beta chain. Source study methods: Reference gene primer amplification gave estimated nucleated cell counts. Sequencing was performed with immunoSEQ multiplex PCR; in TCRdb, only in-frame clones are kept and a portion is missing. That table is the source of V, J and clone size, and D and trimming were worked out from the DNA. This repertoire shows about 210,000 clones, about 86% found once; its top ten account for approximately 1.5%. The record originates from a study of blood T cell repertoires in COVID-19. Study in general: Both acute and convalescent COVID-19 samples were obtained from the United States, Italy and Spain. T cells, B-cell-depleted T cells, or PBMCs supplied cDNA or gDNA.

The CDR3 consists of 16 residues. This receptor was taken from a young man with active or convalescent COVID-19. The source material was peripheral blood. This chain connects TRBV21-1 to TRBJ2-3; the DNA was not compared with TRBD2, the D call given in the table. TRBV21-1 counts as a pseudogene. In DNA, the CDR3 is TGTGCCAGCAGCGGCCGAACGGGTGGTAGCACAGATACGCAGTATTTT. It yields the protein CASSGRTGGSTDTQYF.